This T cell receptor beta chain comes out of a study of early T cells in non-severe SARS-CoV-2 infection. About the research overall: Sequencing of bulk RNA from unsorted whole blood was done, without chain pairing.

Individual cDNA molecules carried attached unique molecular identifiers. TCRdb re-called the 5' RACE reads through MiXCR, storing one row per CDR3 protein. The sample contains more than 85,000 distinct CDR3 sequences, approximately 17% of which appear only once. The study, taken as a whole, reports: VDJdb matching, biased toward anti-spike CD8 responses, missed private and CD4 specificities.

V was shortened by 5 bases and J by 4 bases, with 12 bases between the two germline ends. The germline gives CDR1 MDHEN, CDR2 SYDVKM. The CDR3 totals 13 residues. This clonotype was seen only a few times. Its antigen is not identified. The sample here was whole blood, taken at baseline. The genes are TRBV28 and TRBJ2-7; maybe TRBD2 (6 bases). The sequence derives from an adult who was a healthcare worker with PCR-confirmed SARS-CoV-2 infection or an uninfected control (not recorded which). The CDR3: CASSIAVFYEQYF. CDR3 coding DNA: TGTGCCAGCAGTATAGCGGTCTTTTACGAGCAGTACTTC. Full variable domain (remainder filled in from reference TRBV28 and TRBJ2-7): DVKVTQSSRYLVKRTGEKVFLECVQDMDHENMFWYRQDPGLGLRLIYFSYDVKMKEKGDIPEGYSVSREKKERFSLILESASTNQTSMYLCASSIAVFYEQYFGPGTRLTVT.